This T cell receptor beta chain is drawn from a study of shared clonotypes between healthy human individuals. With 1 base clipped from V and 3 bases from J, the junction kept 3 bases outside the gene matches. The CDR3 is 16 residues long. Germline V gene data show CDR1 as LGHNA and CDR2 as YSLEER. Assay used: immunoSEQ multiplex PCR; TCRdb lists only in-frame clones, some missing. The sample carries about 1 million clones, roughly 74% recorded once. The chain uses TRBV4-3 and TRBJ2-3; 11 nucleotides line up with TRBD2. The source material was memory CD4+ T cells from PBMCs. Subset described: CD45RA-negative fraction. The sequence derives from a man aged 18 to 29 in good health. Some clones in this sample may be carry-over from other donors' samples. CDR3 in amino acids: CASSQGLAGRTDTQYF. DNA of the CDR3: TGCGCCAGCAGCCAAGGACTAGCGGGACGTACAGATACGCAGTATTTT.